These 5 T cell receptor beta chains were sequenced from one sample in a study of blood T cell repertoires in COVID-19. Generated by immunoSEQ multiplex PCR, the TCRdb table keeps only in-frame clones and is missing some. This table has some 530,000 clones, 70% to 90% appearing once. Sequencing was performed on peripheral blood. These TCRs come from a human donor in a cohort sampled during active COVID-19.

The chain is built from TRBV7-3 and TRBJ2-1; 12 positions agree with TRBD2. V shed 4 bases, J shed 2 bases, and the junction held 6 bases outside the gene matches. The CDR3 totals 17 residues. The germline CDR1 and CDR2 sequences are SGHTA and FQGTGA. CDR3 sequence: CASSSSSSGGAYNEQFF. The CDR3 DNA reads TGTGCCAGCAGCTCCTCGTCTAGCGGGGGGGCCTACAATGAGCAGTTCTTC.

The chain uses TRBV18 and TRBJ1-6; weak D call: TRBD1 (6 bases). Trimming cost V 3 bases and J 9 bases, with 18 bases left between them. CDR3 length equals 16 residues. Germline V gene data show CDR1 as KGHSH and CDR2 as LQKENI. CDR3 sequence: CASSPRTRRGGSPLHF. The CDR3 nucleotides read TGTGCCAGCTCACCTAGGACCCGGAGGGGGGGTTCACCCCTCCACTTT.

This clone was seen a single time. Its ends do not fully match the called genes, so a read error is possible. The rearrangement links TRBV6-5 to TRBJ1-4; TRBD1 matches at 8 bases. The CDR3 has 11 amino acids. The germline V gene encodes CDR1 MNHEY and CDR2 SVGAGI. The CDR3, as DNA: TGTGCCAGCAACGACCGGGACAGGACATATTTT. Translated: CASNDRDRTYF.

The J gene is TRBJ1-5, the V gene TRBV2; D is unresolved. Germline V CDR1 and CDR2: SNHLY, FYNNEI. The V and J ends lost 4 bases and 5 bases respectively, with 12 bases between them. This CDR3 has 14 amino acids. CDR3 protein: CASSAGLRDQPQHF. CDR3 in DNA: TGTGCCAGCAGTGCCGGGCTGAGGGATCAGCCCCAGCATTTT.

The chain recombines TRBV28 with TRBJ1-1; D is undetermined. Trimming removed 3 bases at V and 10 bases at J, with 9 bases between. Germline CDR1 and CDR2: MDHEN and SYDVKM. The CDR3 loop spans 11 amino acids. The CDR3 DNA follows: TGTGCCAGCAGTTTGTGGGCTGGAGCTTTCTTT. It is translated as CASSLWAGAFF.